This entry lists 10 T cell receptor beta chains sequenced from one sample in a study of graft-versus-host responses after intestinal transplantation. TCRdb keeps only in-frame clones here, not all; method: immunoSEQ multiplex PCR. The sample has 20,000 to 25,000 clones; under 50% are singletons. The sequenced sample was alloreactive CD4+ T cells from a mixed lymphocyte reaction culture, obtained before intestinal transplant. Subset given: CFSE-low proliferating T cells sorted from approximately six-day pre-transplant mixed lymphocyte reaction (GvH or HvG direction). These TCRs come from a human patient who received an intestinal transplant.

The chain uses TRBV5-4 and TRBJ1-5, with D unresolved. The V end was cut by 0 bases, the J end by 7 bases, with 11 bases between. This CDR3 comprises 14 residues. The germline gives CDR1 SGHNT, CDR2 YYREEE (reference sequence). The CDR3 protein is CASSLGASGQPQHF. CDR3 nucleotides: TGTGCCAGCAGCTTGGGGGCTTCGGGACAGCCCCAGCATTTT.

The chain combines TRBV18 with TRBJ1-2; 8 bases are a match to TRBD1. This CDR3 region has 16 residues. V lost 3 bases to trimming and J lost 0 bases; unmatched junction nucleotides: 6. Germline values: CDR1 KGHSH, CDR2 LQKENI. CDR3 in amino acids: CASSPQGALANYGYTF. DNA for the CDR3: TGTGCCAGCTCACCCCAGGGGGCCCTAGCTAACTATGGCTACACCTTC.

A few counts support this clone. This rearrangement joins TRBV6-1 to TRBJ2-1; D is unclear. Germline CDR1 reads MNHNS; CDR2 reads SASEGT. Trimming took off 1 base at V and 6 bases at J, with 13 bases between the two ends. This CDR3 contains 15 residues. The CDR3 coding sequence is TGTGCCAGCAGTGAAGGTGGCGGCCGCCTCAATGAGCAGTTCTTC. Its protein product is CASSEGGGRLNEQFF.

V gene TRBV10-3 combines with J gene TRBJ2-2; possibly TRBD1 for D (6 bases). CDR1 ENHRY and CDR2 SYGVKD come from the germline V gene. The CDR3 spans 15 residues. V was cut by 4 bases and J by 1 base, with 10 bases left in between. The CDR3 region is CAISGRTENTGELFF. CDR3 coding DNA: TGTGCCATCAGTGGCCGGACAGAGAACACCGGGGAGCTGTTTTTT.

This clone was observed a single time. The V call is TRBV5-3, the J call TRBJ1-4; 10 positions match TRBD1. TRBV5-3 is sorted into the ORF group, with uncertain function. The CDR3 is 15 amino acids. The junction had 5 bases not matched to a gene; V was cut back by 4 bases and J by 5 bases. This chain's CDR3 is CARSPPGQGNEKLFF. In DNA, the CDR3 is TGTGCCAGAAGCCCTCCGGGACAGGGGAATGAAAAACTGTTTTTT.

This clone turned up a few times. The chain combines TRBV4-1 with TRBJ1-2; TRBD1 agrees at 8 bases. After removal of 4 bases from V and 1 base from J, the junction contained 8 bases not matched to a gene. The CDR3 loop spans 16 amino acids. The germline V gene encodes CDR1 MGHRA and CDR2 YSYEKL. CDR3 loop: CASSPPGQGFNYGYTF. DNA for the CDR3: TGCGCCAGCAGCCCCCCCGGACAGGGCTTTAACTATGGCTACACCTTC.

This chain connects TRBV11-2 to TRBJ2-3; no reliable D call. Germline lookup yields CDR1 SGHAT and CDR2 FQNNGV. V lost 5 bases to trimming and J lost 5 bases, with 17 bases between them. The CDR3 totals 15 residues. CDR3 in amino acids: CASSRRHPGVDTQYF. The CDR3 DNA reads TGTGCCAGCAGCCGCAGACATCCTGGCGTAGATACGCAGTATTTT.

The J gene is TRBJ2-5, the V gene TRBV5-1, with TRBD2 identical over 7 bases. J was trimmed by 7 bases and V by 1 base; bases with no gene match: 13. Germline CDR1 is SGHRS and CDR2 is YFSETQ. There are 16 residues in the CDR3. The CDR3 bases are TGCGCCAGCAGCTTGCTGGAGCGGGGCCCCCCTGGGACCCAGTACTTC. As protein: CASSLLERGPPGTQYF.

The chain is built from TRBV10-1 and TRBJ1-2; TRBD1 might be the D (6 bases). Germline CDR1 WNHNN, CDR2 SYGVQD (reference sequence). The CDR3 loop spans 12 amino acids. Trimming left V 6 bases short and J 5 bases short, with 10 bases between. CDR3 sequence: CASSNTGYGYTF. In DNA, the CDR3 is TGCGCCAGCAGCAACACAGGGTATGGCTACACCTTC.

This clone has just a few counts. This rearrangement joins TRBV4-2 to TRBJ2-1, with 8 bases fitting TRBD2. The V gene's germline CDR1 is LGHNA and CDR2 YNFKEQ. The junction had 4 bases not matched to a gene; V was cut back by 3 bases and J by 0 bases. The CDR3 spans 16 residues. CDR3 residues: CASSHAAGDSYNEQFF. CDR3 coding DNA: TGTGCCAGCAGCCACGCAGCGGGGGACTCCTACAATGAGCAGTTCTTC.